What follows are 13 T cell receptor beta chains derived from one specimen sequenced in a study of OX40 agonist ivuxolimab in advanced cancers. The method was immunoSEQ multiplex PCR; TCRdb's version includes in-frame clones alone and lacks a portion of them. The data show 70,000 to 75,000 clones, about 94% seen once. The sequencing used CD4+ or CD8+ T cells sorted from blood, collected in a trial of the OX40 agonist ivuxolimab. These TCRs come from an adult with an advanced solid tumor such as melanoma, head and neck, liver or kidney cancer.

Only one count was recorded for this clone. The chain joins TRBV11-3 to TRBJ2-7; 7 nucleotides align to TRBD1. The CDR3 is 14 residues long. Germline CDR1 SGHNT, CDR2 YENEEA. The trim removed 4 bases at V and 8 bases at J, leaving 11 bases unmatched. CDR3 amino acids: CASSSEPTGAKQYF. The CDR3 region has the DNA TGTGCCAGCAGCTCGGAACCAACAGGGGCTAAGCAGTACTTC.

The V gene is TRBV7-2, the J gene TRBJ2-5; D is unclear. The CDR3 spans 15 residues. V lost 7 bases and J 1 base, leaving 16 bases between the germline ends. Germline V gene lookup returns CDR1 SGHTA and CDR2 FQGNSA. CDR3 amino acids: CASIYRTGPQETQYF. Written as DNA, the CDR3 is TGTGCCAGCATCTACCGAACGGGCCCCCAAGAGACCCAGTACTTC.

V usage is TRBV9 and J usage is TRBJ2-2, with 9 positions matching TRBD1. The CDR3 has 17 residues. The germline V gene encodes CDR1 SGDLS and CDR2 YYNGEE. The V gene end was trimmed by 1 base and the J gene end by 4 bases; junction bases not matched to a gene: 8. CDR3 sequence: CASSVSGQGQTTGELFF. For the CDR3, the DNA is TGTGCCAGCAGCGTATCGGGACAGGGACAAACCACCGGGGAGCTGTTTTTT.

The chain recombines TRBV7-2 with TRBJ1-5; D might be TRBD1 (5 bases). The V gene's germline CDR1 is SGHTA and CDR2 FQGNSA. The CDR3 spans 14 residues. Trimming cost V 0 bases and J 6 bases, with 9 bases left between them. CDR3 region: CASSLAQGGQPQHF. The CDR3 nucleotides read TGTGCCAGCAGCTTAGCCCAGGGAGGTCAGCCCCAGCATTTT. Combining the CDR3 with reference TRBV7-2 and TRBJ1-5 gives the whole variable domain GAGVSQSPSNKVTEKGKDVELRCDPISGHTALYWYRQSLGQGLEFLIYFQGNSAPDKSGLPSDRFSAERTGGSVSTLTIQRTQQEDSAVYLCASSLAQGGQPQHFGDGTRLSIL.

DNA of the CDR3: TGTGCCAGCTCACCATTTCGGGGGACAGCCGACCCGGTCGAGCAGTACTTC. Its translation is CASSPFRGTADPVEQYF. The chain uses TRBV18 and TRBJ2-7; D perhaps matches TRBD1 (7 bases). Germline V gene lookup returns CDR1 KGHSH and CDR2 LQKENI. This CDR3 contains 17 residues. Trimming left V 2 bases short and J 6 bases short, with 23 bases between.

V gene TRBV7-8 combines with J gene TRBJ1-1; no reliable D call. This CDR3 is built from 13 residues. CDR1 and CDR2 from the germline V gene are SGHVS and FQNEAQ. Trimming took off 2 bases at V and 3 bases at J, with 7 bases between the two ends. Written as DNA, the CDR3 is TGTGCCAGCAGCTTAACGGGAGACACTGAAGCTTTCTTT. Residues: CASSLTGDTEAFF.

In its sample, this clone was seen a few times. The chain carries TRBV7-2 and TRBJ1-3; 7 nucleotides agree with TRBD1. Unmatched junction bases numbered 13, after V lost 6 bases and J lost 11 bases. This CDR3 is built from 14 residues. Germline V CDR1 and CDR2: SGHTA, FQGNSA. CDR3 coding DNA: TGTGCCAGCAGTAACCCGGAGGGGGCTGGCGCCATATATTTT. It encodes CASSNPEGAGAIYF.

This clone was detected only once. The gene calls are TRBV27 and TRBJ2-7, with TRBD2 matching 13 bases. The CDR3 is 13 amino acids. CDR1 and CDR2 from the germline V gene are MNHEY and SMNVEV (reference sequence). The junction had 7 bases not matched to a gene; V was cut back by 10 bases and J by 7 bases. CDR3 loop: CAIGTSGTGEQYF. The CDR3 region has the DNA TGTGCCATCGGGACTAGCGGGACGGGAGAGCAGTACTTC.

V gene TRBV27 combines with J gene TRBJ2-1; no clear D gene. Germline V lookup: CDR1 MNHEY, CDR2 SMNVEV (reference sequence). The CDR3 has 16 amino acids. V was pared by 2 bases and J by 0 bases, with 11 bases between. DNA of the CDR3: TGTGCCAGCAGTTTACGCTCGACCTACTCCTACAATGAGCAGTTCTTC. Protein: CASSLRSTYSYNEQFF.

The chain carries TRBV4-1 and TRBJ2-3, with 8 bases lining up with TRBD2. Germline lookup yields CDR1 MGHRA and CDR2 YSYEKL. The CDR3 consists of 20 residues. J gave up 4 bases and V 2 bases, and 20 bases lay outside the gene matches. In DNA, the CDR3 is TGCGCCAGCAGCCAATATCTCGCCCGAGCTAATAGCGGGACGCCAGATACGCAGTATTTT. Protein sequence: CASSQYLARANSGTPDTQYF.

The chain links TRBV6-6 to TRBJ2-7; D is unresolved. The V gene lost 2 bases and the J gene lost 7 bases, with 9 bases spanning the gap. The CDR3 extends over 12 amino acids. Looked up from germline, CDR1 is MNHNY and CDR2 is SVGAGI (reference sequence). The CDR3 protein is CASSYPLGEQYF. In nucleotides, the CDR3 is TGTGCCAGCAGTTACCCCTTGGGGGAGCAGTACTTC.

The chain recombines TRBV19 with TRBJ1-3; 7 bases agree with TRBD1. This CDR3 is built from 16 residues. With V trimmed by 7 bases and J by 3 bases, 12 bases remained unmatched. CDR1 and CDR2 from the germline V gene are LNHDA and SQIVND (reference sequence). Written as DNA, the CDR3 is TGTGCCAGTACTCCTGGGACAGCTCTATTTGGAAACACCATATATTTT. It yields the protein CASTPGTALFGNTIYF.

V and J are TRBV6-8 and TRBJ2-5; tentatively, D is TRBD2 (5 bases). This CDR3 has 15 amino acids. The V gene lost 5 bases and the J gene lost 3 bases, with 16 bases spanning the gap. Germline V gives CDR1 MNHGY, CDR2 SAAAGT. The CDR3: CASSQTGLLKETQYF. The DNA of the CDR3 is TGTGCCAGCAGTCAAACCGGACTCCTCAAAGAGACCCAGTACTTC.